This TCR beta chain originates from a study of early T cells in non-severe SARS-CoV-2 infection. The table lists this clonotype with many counts. Unique molecular identifiers (one per individual cDNA molecule) were attached. TCRdb called the 5' RACE reads again in MiXCR, with one record for every CDR3 protein. The sample contains about 42,000 distinct CDR3 sequences, around 7% of which appear only once. The sequence was obtained from an adult who was a healthcare worker with PCR-confirmed SARS-CoV-2 infection or an uninfected control (not recorded which). The sequenced material came from whole blood.

The CDR3 here is CASTTGILTEAFF. As DNA, the CDR3 is TGTGCCAGTACCACAGGGATACTCACTGAAGCTTTCTTT. The rearrangement joins TRBV19 to TRBJ1-1; TRBD1 might be the D (6 bases). Germline loops: CDR1 LNHDA, CDR2 SQIVND (reference sequence). The CDR3 has 13 residues. V was shortened by 7 bases and J by 4 bases, with 13 bases between the two germline ends. Complete variable domain (other parts from reference TRBV19 and TRBJ1-1): DGGITQSPKYLFRKEGQNVTLSCEQNLNHDAMYWYRQDPGQGLRLIYYSQIVNDFQKGDIAEGYSVSREKKESFPLTVTSAQKNPTAFYLCASTTGILTEAFFGQGTRLTVV.